The 9 T cell receptor beta chains below were found in one sample sequenced in a study of T cell clones after liver transplantation. Assay: immunoSEQ multiplex PCR; the TCRdb copy retains only in-frame clones and omits some. The sample yields 9,000 to 9,500 clones, 60% to 80% seen once. Sequences were derived from CD8+ T cells from blood, sampled at the 22-month timepoint. These receptors originate from a human patient who received a liver transplant. The T cells may partly be graft donor cells.

The rearrangement uses TRBV27 and TRBJ2-2; D remains ambiguous. Trimming pared 4 bases from V and 1 base from J, leaving 1 base between. The germline V gene has CDR1 MNHEY and CDR2 SMNVEV (reference sequence). The CDR3 loop spans 12 amino acids. The CDR3 coding sequence is TGTGCCAGCAGTTGGAACACCGGGGAGCTGTTTTTT. This codes for CASSWNTGELFF.

The V call is TRBV7-9, the J call TRBJ1-4, with no clear D. The germline V gene has CDR1 SEHNR and CDR2 FQNEAQ (reference sequence). This CDR3 region has 13 residues. V was pared by 8 bases and J by 3 bases, with 10 bases between. DNA of the CDR3: TGTGCCAGCCGCCGGGAAGCTAATGAAAAACTGTTTTTT. This sequence encodes CASRREANEKLFF.

V is TRBV2 and J is TRBJ2-7; D gene unclear. V gave up 4 bases and J gave up 4 bases, with 5 bases separating them. Looked up from germline, CDR1 is SNHLY and CDR2 is FYNNEI. The CDR3 covers 11 residues. DNA of the CDR3: TGTGCCAGCAGTGCTGATTACGAGCAGTACTTC. Residues: CASSADYEQYF.

In this sample, this clone turned up a few times. The chain joins TRBV9 to TRBJ1-6; 7 bases line up with TRBD1. The CDR3 runs 14 residues. CDR1 and CDR2 (germline): SGDLS, YYNGEE. The V segment lost 6 bases and the J segment 10 bases; nucleotides outside the gene matches: 10. CDR3 DNA sequence: TGTGCCAGCACAGGGGGGGACCACACCTCACCCCTCCACTTT. It encodes CASTGGDHTSPLHF.

V and J are TRBV13 and TRBJ1-3; D unclear. The CDR3 contains 15 residues. V was trimmed by 5 bases and J by 0 bases, leaving 11 bases between them. Per the germline V gene, CDR1 is PRHDT and CDR2 is FYEKMQ (reference sequence). The CDR3 coding sequence is TGTGCCAGCAGCCGACGGACGGCCTCTGGAAACACCATATATTTT. This gives the protein CASSRRTASGNTIYF.

This CDR3 is CASSEGSGSHEQYF. The CDR3 DNA reads TGTGCCAGCAGTGAAGGATCAGGGAGCCACGAGCAGTACTTC. The chain carries TRBV25-1 and TRBJ2-7; D assignment may be TRBD1 or TRBD2 (5 bases each). Germline lookup yields CDR1 MGHDK and CDR2 SYGVNS. The CDR3 spans 14 residues. V shed 2 bases and J shed 5 bases, with 13 bases lying between them.

This clone was recorded only once. J is TRBJ1-2 and V is TRBV11-2; D might be TRBD1 (6 bases). The CDR3 is 19 residues long. Germline CDR1 reads SGHAT; CDR2 reads FQNNGV. Trimming removed 0 bases at V and 7 bases at J, with 27 bases between. CDR3 sequence (DNA): TGTGCCAGCAGCTTAGATCCGTTGACAGGAGGTTTGTTAAGACCTGGCTACACCTTC. It is translated as CASSLDPLTGGLLRPGYTF.

This chain joins TRBV13 and TRBJ2-3; 10 bases line up with TRBD2. The CDR3 has 17 residues. V shed 3 bases and J 2 bases; nucleotides not matched to a gene: 8. Germline V gene sequence: CDR1 PRHDT, CDR2 FYEKMQ (reference sequence). The CDR3 coding sequence is TGTGCCAGCAGCTTTGAAGGTAGCGGGGGGATCACAGATACGCAGTATTTT. Amino acids: CASSFEGSGGITDTQYF.

V is TRBV6-5 and J is TRBJ2-5, with D tentatively TRBD1 (6 bases). V gave up 6 bases and J gave up 5 bases, with 19 bases separating them. The CDR3 has 15 residues. Germline assignment: CDR1 MNHEY and CDR2 SVGAGI. CDR3 DNA sequence: TGTGCCAGCAGCCCCTCACAGGGTAGAGGCGAGACCCAGTACTTC. This sequence encodes CASSPSQGRGETQYF.